This record covers a single TCR beta chain. Repertoires were generated with immunoSEQ multiplex PCR, while TCRdb's copy carries only in-frame clones and drops some. The data contain fewer than 300,000 clones, approximately 81% of them seen just once; the ten biggest clones take up 3.1%. The trim removed 4 bases at V and 5 bases at J, leaving 8 bases unmatched. The CDR3 length is 14 residues. CDR1 is MDHEN, CDR2 SYDVKM, per germline. The data originate from a study of blood T cell repertoires in COVID-19. Whole-study context: PBMCs, B-cell-depleted T cells, or T cells provided the cDNA or gDNA that made up the material.

The chain links TRBV28 to TRBJ2-7, with TRBD1 identical over 7 bases. The TCR comes from a woman in her late teens or twenties with acute or convalescent COVID-19. What was sequenced was peripheral blood. The CDR3, as DNA: TGTGCCAGCAGTTCCGGACAGGTGGCGGACGAGCAGTACTTC. Protein: CASSSGQVADEQYF.